Below, one TCR beta chain is given with its context. The read falls 3 residues short of the CDR3 end, and the missing part is taken from the germline J gene. This sample was included in a study of T cells in women clearing cervical HPV infection. Across the whole study: Donors had HPV16-related CIN3 or worse; 2 had invasive cancer.

Clones were read by immunoSEQ multiplex PCR, and TCRdb kept only the in-frame ones, dropping some. The sample has roughly 40,000 clones; the top ten hold approximately 4.8%. This CDR3 has 15 residues. CDR1 SGHRS and CDR2 YFSETQ come from the germline V gene. V is TRBV5-1 and J is TRBJ1-2; tentatively, D is TRBD1 (6 bases). Source material: blood buffy coat. The clonotype was recovered from a woman aged 18-70 years with a cervical HPV16 infection that either progressed to CIN3+ or cleared (not recorded which). CDR3 DNA (partial): TGCGCCAGCAGCTTGACGGGACAAAATATGCTCGAC. This translates into CASSLTGQNMLD. The entire CDR3 sequence reads CASSLTGQNMLDYTF.